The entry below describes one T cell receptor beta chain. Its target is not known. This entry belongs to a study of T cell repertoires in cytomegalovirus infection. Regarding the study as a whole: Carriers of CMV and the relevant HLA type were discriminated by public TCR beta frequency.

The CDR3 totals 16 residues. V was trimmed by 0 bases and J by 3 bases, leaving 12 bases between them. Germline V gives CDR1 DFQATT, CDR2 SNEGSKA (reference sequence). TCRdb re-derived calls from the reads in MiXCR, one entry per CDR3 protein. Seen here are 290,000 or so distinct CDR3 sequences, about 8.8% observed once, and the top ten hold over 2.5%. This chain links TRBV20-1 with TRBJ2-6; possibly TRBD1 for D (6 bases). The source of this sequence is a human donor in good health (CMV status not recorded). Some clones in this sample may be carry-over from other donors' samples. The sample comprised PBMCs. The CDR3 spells CSARDAGAGGANVLTF. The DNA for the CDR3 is TGCAGTGCTAGAGATGCAGGGGCAGGTGGGGCCAACGTCCTGACTTTC.